Sequencing of this T cell receptor beta chain was carried out in a study of blood T cell repertoires in COVID-19. Study context: Sites in the United States, Italy and Spain provided acute and convalescent COVID-19 samples. PBMCs, B-cell-depleted T cells, or T cells were the source of the cDNA or gDNA that made up the material.

Germline trimming cut 11 bases from V and 1 base from J; bases unmatched to any gene: 7. CDR1 is ENHRY and CDR2 is SYGVKD in the germline V gene. The CDR3 is 13 amino acids. Measured with immunoSEQ multiplex PCR; TCRdb has only the in-frame clones, and not every one. This sample has about half a million clones; 80% to 90% occur once, and the top ten carry 8% to 9.5%. Which cohort a participant joined came from the clinical history participants gave. Recovery meant two consecutive negative NP/OP PCR tests, professional clearance, or resolved symptoms. Sequenced material: PBMCs or T cells enriched from blood (not recorded which). The receptor was isolated from a woman aged 55-70 years who had recovered from COVID-19. The rearrangement joins TRBV10-3 to TRBJ1-1, with TRBD1 matching 7 bases. The CDR3 DNA follows: TGTGCCTATCGGACAGGTTCGAACACTGAAGCTTTCTTT. Its protein is CAYRTGSNTEAFF.